This T cell receptor (beta chain) was captured by sequencing in a study of shared clonotypes between healthy human individuals. Repertoires were generated with immunoSEQ multiplex PCR, while TCRdb's copy carries only in-frame clones and drops some. The sample lists roughly 1,600,000 clones; roughly 98.5% were seen once. There are 14 residues in the CDR3. Trimming took off 6 bases at V and 6 bases at J, with 16 bases between the two ends. CDR1 and CDR2 from the germline V gene are SGHTA and FQGNSA. This clone was counted a single time. Its specificity is not known. The sample carries other DNA sequences with the same CDR3. Study observations and caveats: Clonotypes that were shared across a handful of donors made up around 5% of naive CD4 clonotypes.

The chain is built from TRBV7-2 and TRBJ2-3, with D unclear. The sequencing sample was made of naive CD4+ T cells sorted from blood. Noted subset: CD45RA+ positively selected. The clonotype originates from a man between 25 and 39 years old in good health. The CDR3 spells CASSPRLAGDTQYF. CDR3 sequence (DNA): TGTGCCAGCAGTCCGAGACTGGCCGGGGATACGCAGTATTTT.